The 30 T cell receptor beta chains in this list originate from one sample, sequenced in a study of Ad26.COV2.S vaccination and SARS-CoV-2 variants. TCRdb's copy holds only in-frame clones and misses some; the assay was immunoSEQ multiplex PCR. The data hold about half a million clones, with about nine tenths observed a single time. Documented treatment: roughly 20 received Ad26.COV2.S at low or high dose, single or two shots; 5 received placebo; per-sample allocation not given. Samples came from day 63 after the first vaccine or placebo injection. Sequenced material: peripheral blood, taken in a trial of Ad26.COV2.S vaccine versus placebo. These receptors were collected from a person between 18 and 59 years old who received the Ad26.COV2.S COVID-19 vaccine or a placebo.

CDR3 sequence: CASSQEWWNTEAFF. In DNA, the CDR3 is TGTGCCAGCAGCCAAGAGTGGTGGAACACTGAAGCTTTCTTT. V gene TRBV3-1 (or the pseudogene TRBV3-2) combines with J gene TRBJ1-1, with no clear D. The CDR3 is made up of 14 amino acids. Per the germline V gene, CDR1 is LGHDT and CDR2 is YNNKEL (reference sequence). V was cut by 0 bases and J by 1 base, with 6 bases left in between.

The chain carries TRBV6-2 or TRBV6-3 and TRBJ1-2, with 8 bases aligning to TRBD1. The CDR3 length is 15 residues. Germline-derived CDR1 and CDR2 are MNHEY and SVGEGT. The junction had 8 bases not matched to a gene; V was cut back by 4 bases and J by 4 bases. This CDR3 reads CASSSRQGQGYGYTF. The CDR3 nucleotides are TGTGCCAGCAGTTCCCGACAGGGGCAGGGCTATGGCTACACCTTC.

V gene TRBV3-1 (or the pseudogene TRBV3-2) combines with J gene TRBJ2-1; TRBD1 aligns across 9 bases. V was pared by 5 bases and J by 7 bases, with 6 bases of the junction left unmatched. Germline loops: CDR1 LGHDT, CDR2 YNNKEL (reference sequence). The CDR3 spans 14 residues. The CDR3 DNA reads TGTGCCAGCAGCAAGAGACAGGGGGGGAATGAGCAGTTCTTC. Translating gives CASSKRQGGNEQFF.

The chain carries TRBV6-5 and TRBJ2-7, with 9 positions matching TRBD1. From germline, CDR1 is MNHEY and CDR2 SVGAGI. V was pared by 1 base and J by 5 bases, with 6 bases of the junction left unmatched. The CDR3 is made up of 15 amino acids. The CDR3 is CASSYFGTGIDEQYF. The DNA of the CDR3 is TGTGCCAGCAGTTACTTCGGGACAGGGATCGACGAGCAGTACTTC.

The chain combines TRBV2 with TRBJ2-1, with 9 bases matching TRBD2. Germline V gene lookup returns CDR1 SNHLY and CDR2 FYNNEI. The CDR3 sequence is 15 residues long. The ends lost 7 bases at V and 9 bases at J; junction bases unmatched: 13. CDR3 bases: TGTGCCAGCACCCCTCCGGGACTAGCATCCGGTGAGCAGTTCTTC. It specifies CASTPPGLASGEQFF. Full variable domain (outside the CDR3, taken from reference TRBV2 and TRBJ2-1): EPEVTQTPSHQVTQMGQEVILRCVPISNHLYFYWYRQILGQKVEFLVSFYNNEISEKSEIFDDQFSVERPDGSNFTLKIRSTKLEDSAMYFCASTPPGLASGEQFFGPGTRLTVL.

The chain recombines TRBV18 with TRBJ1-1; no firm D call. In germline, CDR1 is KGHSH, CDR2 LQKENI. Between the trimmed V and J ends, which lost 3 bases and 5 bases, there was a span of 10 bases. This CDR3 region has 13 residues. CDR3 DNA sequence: TGTGCCAGCTCACCCGGGGTACGGACTGAAGCTTTCTTT. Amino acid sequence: CASSPGVRTEAFF.

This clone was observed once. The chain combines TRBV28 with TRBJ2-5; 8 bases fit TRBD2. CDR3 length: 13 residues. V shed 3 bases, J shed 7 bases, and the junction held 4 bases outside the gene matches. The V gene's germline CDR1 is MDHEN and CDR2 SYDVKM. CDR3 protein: CASSFGTRVTQYF. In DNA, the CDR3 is TGTGCCAGCAGTTTCGGGACTAGGGTGACCCAGTACTTC.

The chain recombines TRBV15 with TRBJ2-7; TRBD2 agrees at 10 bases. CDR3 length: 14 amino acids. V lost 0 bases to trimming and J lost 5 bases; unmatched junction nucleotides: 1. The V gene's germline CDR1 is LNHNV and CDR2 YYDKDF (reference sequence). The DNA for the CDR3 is TGTGCCACCAGCAGAGAACTAGCGGGACACGAGCAGTACTTC. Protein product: CATSRELAGHEQYF.

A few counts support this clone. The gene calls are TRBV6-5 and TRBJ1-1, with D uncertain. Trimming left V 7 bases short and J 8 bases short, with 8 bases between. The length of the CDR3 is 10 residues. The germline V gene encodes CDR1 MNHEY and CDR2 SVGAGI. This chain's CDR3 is CASKWQEAFF. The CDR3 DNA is TGTGCCAGCAAGTGGCAGGAAGCTTTCTTT.

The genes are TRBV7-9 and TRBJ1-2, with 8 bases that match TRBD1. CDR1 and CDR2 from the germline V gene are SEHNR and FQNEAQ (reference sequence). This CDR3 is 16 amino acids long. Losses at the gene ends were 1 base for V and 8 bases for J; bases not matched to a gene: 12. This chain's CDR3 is CASSLDSGRGQWGYTF. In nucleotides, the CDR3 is TGTGCCAGCAGCTTAGATTCGGGCAGGGGGCAGTGGGGCTACACCTTC.

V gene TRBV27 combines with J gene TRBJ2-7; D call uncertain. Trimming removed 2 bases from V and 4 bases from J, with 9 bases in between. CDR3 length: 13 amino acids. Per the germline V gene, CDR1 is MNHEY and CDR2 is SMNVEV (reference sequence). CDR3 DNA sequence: TGTGCCAGCAGTTTAAAAGCCGGATACGAGCAGTACTTC. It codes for CASSLKAGYEQYF.

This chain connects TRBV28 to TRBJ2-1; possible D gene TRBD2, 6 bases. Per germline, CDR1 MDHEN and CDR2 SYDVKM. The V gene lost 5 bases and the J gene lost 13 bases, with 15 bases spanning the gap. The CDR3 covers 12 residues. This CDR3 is CASSRVGGGQFF. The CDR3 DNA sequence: TGTGCCAGCAGTCGGGTGGGGGGTGGCCAGTTCTTC.

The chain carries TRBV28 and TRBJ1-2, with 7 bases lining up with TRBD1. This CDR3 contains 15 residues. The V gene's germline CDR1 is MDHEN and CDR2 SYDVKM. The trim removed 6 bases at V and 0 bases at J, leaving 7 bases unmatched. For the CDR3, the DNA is TGTGCCAGCAGCCGTAGGGACAGCTCTAACTATGGCTACACCTTC. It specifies CASSRRDSSNYGYTF.

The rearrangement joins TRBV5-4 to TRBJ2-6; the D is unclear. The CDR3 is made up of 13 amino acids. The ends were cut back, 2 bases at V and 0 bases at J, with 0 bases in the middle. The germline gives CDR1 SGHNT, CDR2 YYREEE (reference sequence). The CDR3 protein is CASSFSGANVLTF. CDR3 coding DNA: TGTGCCAGCAGCTTCTCTGGGGCCAACGTCCTGACTTTC.

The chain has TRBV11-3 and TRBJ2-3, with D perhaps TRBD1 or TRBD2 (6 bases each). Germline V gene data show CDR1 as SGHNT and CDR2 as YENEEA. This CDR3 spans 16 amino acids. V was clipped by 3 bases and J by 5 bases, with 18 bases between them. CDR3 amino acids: CASSLGSGGERDTQYF. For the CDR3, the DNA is TGTGCCAGCAGCTTGGGTTCCGGGGGCGAGAGAGATACGCAGTATTTT.

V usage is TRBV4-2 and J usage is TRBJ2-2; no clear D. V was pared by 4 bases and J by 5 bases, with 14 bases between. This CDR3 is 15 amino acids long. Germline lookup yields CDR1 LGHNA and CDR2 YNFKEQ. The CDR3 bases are TGTGCCAGCAGCCCCCGGAGTGTCGGGACCGGGGAGCTGTTTTTT. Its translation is CASSPRSVGTGELFF.

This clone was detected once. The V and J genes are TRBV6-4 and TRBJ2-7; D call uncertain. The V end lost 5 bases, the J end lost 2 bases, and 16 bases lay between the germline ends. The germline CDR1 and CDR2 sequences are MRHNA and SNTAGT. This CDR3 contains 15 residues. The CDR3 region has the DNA TGTGCCAGCAGTCCCTTGACAAGTACGACCTACGAGCAGTACTTC. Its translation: CASSPLTSTTYEQYF.

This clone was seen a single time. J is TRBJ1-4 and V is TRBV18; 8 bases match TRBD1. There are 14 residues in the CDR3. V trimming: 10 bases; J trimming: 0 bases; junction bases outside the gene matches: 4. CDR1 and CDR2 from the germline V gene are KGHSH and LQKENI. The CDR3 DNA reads TGTGCCACACAGGGGGAGACAACTAATGAAAAACTGTTTTTT. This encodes CATQGETTNEKLFF.

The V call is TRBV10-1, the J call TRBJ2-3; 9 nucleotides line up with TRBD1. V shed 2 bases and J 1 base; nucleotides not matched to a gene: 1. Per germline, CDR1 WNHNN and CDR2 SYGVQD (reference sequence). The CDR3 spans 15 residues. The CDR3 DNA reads TGCGCCAGCAGTGAGGACAGGGGGGGCACAGATACGCAGTATTTT. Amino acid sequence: CASSEDRGGTDTQYF.

The CDR3 region is CASSKADRWNTEAFF. Written as DNA, the CDR3 is TGTGCCAGCTCCAAGGCGGACAGATGGAACACTGAAGCTTTCTTT. This chain connects TRBV9 to TRBJ1-1; TRBD1 might be the D (6 bases). With 7 bases removed from V and 1 base from J, the gap between germline ends came to 17 bases. From germline, CDR1 is SGDLS and CDR2 YYNGEE. The CDR3 spans 15 residues.

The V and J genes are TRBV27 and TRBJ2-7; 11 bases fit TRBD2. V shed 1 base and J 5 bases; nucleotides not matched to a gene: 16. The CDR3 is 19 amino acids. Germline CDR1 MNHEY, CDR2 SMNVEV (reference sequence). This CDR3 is CASSLFGLGTSGSKHEQYF. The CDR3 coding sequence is TGTGCCAGCAGTTTATTCGGTCTTGGAACTAGCGGGAGTAAACACGAGCAGTACTTC.

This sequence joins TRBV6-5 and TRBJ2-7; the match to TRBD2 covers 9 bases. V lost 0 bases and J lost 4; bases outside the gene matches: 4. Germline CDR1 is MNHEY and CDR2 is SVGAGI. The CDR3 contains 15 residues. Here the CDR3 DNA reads TGTGCCAGCAGTTACTCTATTGCGGGAGGGTACGAGCAGTACTTC. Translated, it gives CASSYSIAGGYEQYF.

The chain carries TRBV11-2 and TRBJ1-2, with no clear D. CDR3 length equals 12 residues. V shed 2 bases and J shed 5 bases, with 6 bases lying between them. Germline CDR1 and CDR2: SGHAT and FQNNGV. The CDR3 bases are TGTGCCAGCAGCTTAATGCGGTATGGCTACACCTTC. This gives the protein CASSLMRYGYTF.

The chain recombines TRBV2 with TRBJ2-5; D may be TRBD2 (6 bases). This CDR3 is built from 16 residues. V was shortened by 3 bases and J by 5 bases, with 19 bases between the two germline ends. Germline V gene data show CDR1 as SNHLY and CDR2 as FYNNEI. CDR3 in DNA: TGTGCCAGCAGTGAGGGACTCCAACGTAATCGGGAGACCCAGTACTTC. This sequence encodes CASSEGLQRNRETQYF.

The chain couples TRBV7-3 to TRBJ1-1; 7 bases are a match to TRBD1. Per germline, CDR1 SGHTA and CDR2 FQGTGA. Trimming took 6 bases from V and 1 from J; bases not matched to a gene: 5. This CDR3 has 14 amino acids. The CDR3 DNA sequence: TGTGCCAGCAGACCAACAGGGGCGAACACTGAAGCTTTCTTT. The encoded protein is CASRPTGANTEAFF.

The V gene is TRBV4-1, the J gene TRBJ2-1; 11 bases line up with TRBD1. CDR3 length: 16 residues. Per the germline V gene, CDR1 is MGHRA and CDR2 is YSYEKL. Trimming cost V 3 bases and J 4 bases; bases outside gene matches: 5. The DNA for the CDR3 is TGCGCCAGCAGCCAGGAGGGGACAGGGGGGTACAATGAGCAGTTCTTC. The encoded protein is CASSQEGTGGYNEQFF.

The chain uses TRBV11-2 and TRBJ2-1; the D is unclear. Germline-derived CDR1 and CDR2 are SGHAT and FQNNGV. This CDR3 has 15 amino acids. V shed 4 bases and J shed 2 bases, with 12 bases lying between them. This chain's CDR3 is CASSSQTGTYNEQFF. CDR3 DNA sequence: TGTGCCAGCAGCTCTCAGACTGGAACCTACAATGAGCAGTTCTTC.

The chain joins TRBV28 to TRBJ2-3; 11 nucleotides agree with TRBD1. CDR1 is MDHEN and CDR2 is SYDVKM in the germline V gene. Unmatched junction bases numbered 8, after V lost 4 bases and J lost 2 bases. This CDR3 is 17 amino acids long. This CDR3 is CASSSMDRGQYTDTQYF. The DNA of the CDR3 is TGTGCCAGCAGTTCCATGGACAGGGGGCAATACACAGATACGCAGTATTTT.

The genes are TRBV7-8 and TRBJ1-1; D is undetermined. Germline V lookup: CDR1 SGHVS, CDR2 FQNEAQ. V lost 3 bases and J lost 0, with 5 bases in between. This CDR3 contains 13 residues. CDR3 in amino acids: CASSFSMNTEAFF. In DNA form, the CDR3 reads TGTGCCAGCAGCTTTTCCATGAACACTGAAGCTTTCTTT. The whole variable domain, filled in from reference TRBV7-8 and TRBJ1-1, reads GAGVSQSPRYKVAKRGQDVALRCDPISGHVSLFWYQQALGQGPEFLTYFQNEAQLDKSGLPSDRFFAERPEGSVSTLKIQRTQQEDSAVYLCASSFSMNTEAFFGQGTRLTVV.

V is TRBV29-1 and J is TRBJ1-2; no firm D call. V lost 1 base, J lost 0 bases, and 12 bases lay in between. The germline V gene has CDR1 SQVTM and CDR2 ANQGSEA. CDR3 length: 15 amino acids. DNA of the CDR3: TGCAGCGTTGAAGGGCAGTCGGATTCTAACTATGGCTACACCTTC. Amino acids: CSVEGQSDSNYGYTF.